These 12 T cell receptor beta chains came from one sample sequenced in a study of Graves' ophthalmopathy and Graves' hyperthyroidism. Amplification of TCR beta CDR3 regions used RNA transcripts. Investigators did first-round RT-PCR with HTBI primers, then second-round multiplex PCR. A single record per CDR3 protein comes from TCRdb applying MiXCR to the multiplex PCR reads. The data hold 600,000 to 650,000 distinct CDR3 sequences, with about 20% observed a single time. The sequencing input was peripheral blood. The receptors here all came from a woman aged 18 to 35 with stable Graves' hyperthyroidism. Some clones in this sample may be carry-over from other donors' samples.

At least ten counts were recorded for this clonotype. This chain joins TRBV7-2 and TRBJ2-7, with TRBD2 matching 14 bases. CDR3 length: 18 amino acids. V was pared by 4 bases and J by 4 bases, with 12 bases of the junction left unmatched. CDR1 is SGHTA, CDR2 FQGNSA, per germline. This CDR3 reads CASSYPTATSGGGYEQYF. In DNA, the CDR3 is TGTGCCAGCAGCTATCCAACCGCGACTAGCGGGGGGGGGTACGAGCAGTACTTC.

Only a few counts were recorded for this clonotype. This sequence joins TRBV30 and TRBJ1-5, with D unclear. The V gene's germline CDR1 is GTSNPN and CDR2 SVGIG (reference sequence). Trimming pared 1 base from V and 4 bases from J, leaving 11 bases between. The CDR3 is 14 amino acids. The CDR3: CAWSETGTNQPQHF. The CDR3 coding sequence is TGTGCCTGGAGTGAAACGGGCACGAATCAGCCCCAGCATTTT.

This clonotype has a count of ten or more. This chain uses TRBV5-1 with TRBJ2-5; D is undetermined. The CDR3 loop spans 14 amino acids. Trimming pared 2 bases from V and 1 base from J, leaving 9 bases between. From germline, CDR1 is SGHRS and CDR2 YFSETQ. The CDR3 loop is CASSLQLFQETQYF. The CDR3 bases are TGCGCCAGCAGCTTACAGCTATTCCAAGAGACCCAGTACTTC.

This clonotype was detected ten times or more. The chain has TRBV2 and TRBJ1-5; no reliable D call. Per germline, CDR1 SNHLY and CDR2 FYNNEI. The CDR3 runs 13 residues. The germline V and J ends were trimmed by 6 bases and 3 bases, with 9 bases remaining between them. Here the CDR3 reads CASSLQFNQPQHF. The CDR3 DNA sequence: TGTGCCAGCAGCCTACAGTTCAATCAGCCCCAGCATTTT. The full variable domain, its missing parts supplied by reference TRBV2 and TRBJ1-5, is EPEVTQTPSHQVTQMGQEVILRCVPISNHLYFYWYRQILGQKVEFLVSFYNNEISEKSEIFDDQFSVERPDGSNFTLKIRSTKLEDSAMYFCASSLQFNQPQHFGDGTRLSIL.

The table lists this clonotype with many counts. This chain links TRBV6-5 with TRBJ1-6; D is unresolved. Germline V gene data show CDR1 as MNHEY and CDR2 as SVGAGI. The CDR3 runs 14 residues. With 7 bases removed from V and 5 bases from J, the gap between germline ends came to 12 bases. CDR3 protein: CASTSWSNNSPLHF. The DNA of the CDR3 is TGTGCCAGCACCTCGTGGAGCAATAATTCACCCCTCCACTTT.

This clonotype was recorded many times. V gene TRBV28 combines with J gene TRBJ2-5, with TRBD2 matching over 12 bases. V dropped 4 bases and J dropped 4; count of bases not matched to a gene: 19. CDR1 and CDR2 (germline): MDHEN, SYDVKM. The CDR3 has 20 residues. The CDR3 DNA reads TGTGCCAGCAGTTCGCCAACTAGCGGGGGGCCATCGCGGTGGGCAGAGACCCAGTACTTC. Translated: CASSSPTSGGPSRWAETQYF.

This clonotype was seen many times. This chain uses TRBV2 with TRBJ2-2; D ambiguous. V dropped 3 bases and J dropped 7 bases, with 15 bases sitting between them. Germline CDR1 SNHLY, CDR2 FYNNEI. This CDR3 spans 15 amino acids. The CDR3 region has the DNA TGTGCCAGCAGTGACACGGGTAGCCTGGACGGGGAGCTGTTTTTT. It specifies CASSDTGSLDGELFF.

The chain is built from TRBV12-3 or TRBV12-4 and TRBJ2-4; 9 bases fit TRBD1. This CDR3 has 13 amino acids. Trimming removed 5 bases from V and 7 bases from J; junction bases left unmatched: 3. DNA of the CDR3: TGTGCCAGCAGTGCACAGGGGGCGAACATTCAGTACTTC. The encoded protein is CASSAQGANIQYF.

This clonotype was seen repeatedly, ten times or more. The chain combines TRBV12-3 or TRBV12-4 with TRBJ1-1; D gene uncertain. The V gene lost 2 bases and the J gene lost 4 bases, with 8 bases spanning the gap. CDR3 size: 13 residues. The CDR3 bases are TGTGCCAGCAGTTTATGGGGAGGCACTGAAGCTTTCTTT. Translating gives CASSLWGGTEAFF.

This clonotype was observed at least ten times. This chain links TRBV28 with TRBJ2-7, with 11 bases that match TRBD2. The V segment lost 5 bases and the J segment 6 bases; nucleotides outside the gene matches: 6. The CDR3 length is 14 residues. Per the germline V gene, CDR1 is MDHEN and CDR2 is SYDVKM. The CDR3 loop is CASSVYGTSGEQYF. Written as DNA, the CDR3 is TGTGCCAGCAGTGTGTACGGGACTAGCGGCGAGCAGTACTTC.

In this sample, this clonotype turned up many times. Here the CDR3 reads CASSYSPTGTEGETQYF. CDR3 nucleotides: TGTGCCAGCAGTTACTCGCCGACGGGGACCGAAGGAGAGACCCAGTACTTC. The chain recombines TRBV6-5 with TRBJ2-5; perhaps D is TRBD1 or TRBD2 (5 bases each). The CDR3 is 17 residues long. Per the germline V gene, CDR1 is MNHEY and CDR2 is SVGAGI. V lost 0 bases and J lost 4, with 18 bases in between.

V is TRBV2 and J is TRBJ2-5, with 7 nucleotides matching TRBD1. Germline CDR1 SNHLY, CDR2 FYNNEI. V shed 7 bases, J shed 9 bases, and the junction held 17 bases outside the gene matches. CDR3 size: 15 residues. The CDR3 reads CASTVGRNRGEAQYF. CDR3 DNA: TGTGCCAGCACGGTTGGGAGAAACAGGGGTGAGGCCCAGTACTTC. Full variable domain (missing parts from reference TRBV2 and TRBJ2-5): EPEVTQTPSHQVTQMGQEVILRCVPISNHLYFYWYRQILGQKVEFLVSFYNNEISEKSEIFDDQFSVERPDGSNFTLKIRSTKLEDSAMYFCASTVGRNRGEAQYFGPGTRLLVL.